The clone carrying this T cell receptor beta chain occurred a few times. Its specificity is not known. Template switching by 5'RACE produced TCR cDNA, adding a universal primer site and UMIs. TCRdb recomputed calls from the 5' RACE reads with MiXCR, one row per CDR3 protein. The table lists some 120,000 distinct CDR3 sequences, around 9.8% of them singletons. Trimming removed 5 bases from V and 0 bases from J; junction bases left unmatched: 9. CDR1 is DFQATT, CDR2 SNEGSKA, per germline (reference sequence). The CDR3 has 16 amino acids. The data were taken from a study of T cells after yellow fever vaccination. In the study overall: Low-cell-number fractions underwent preparation using SMART-Seq v4 Ultra Low Input.

Study-level points and caveats: By day 5 rather than day 15, the secondary response had peaked, though it was weaker. Contamination of FACS-sorted repertoires by abundant clonotypes from the bulk population could occur.

The genes are TRBV20-1 and TRBJ2-1, with 8 bases fitting TRBD2. The sample here was CD8+ T cells sorted from PBMCs, taken on the day of the yellow fever booster vaccination. The clonotype originates from a man between 18 and 35 years old who received the YFV17D yellow fever vaccine. The CDR3 protein is CSAPGGGTLSYNEQFF. The DNA of the CDR3 is TGCAGTGCTCCCGGGGGGGGCACCCTCTCCTACAATGAGCAGTTCTTC.